The rows below give T cell receptor beta chains drawn from one sample of a study of graft-versus-host responses after intestinal transplantation. The protocol was immunoSEQ multiplex PCR, while the TCRdb copy is restricted to in-frame clones and leaves out a portion. Among 85,000 to 110,000 clones listed, 80% to 95% were seen once. These receptors lack a known antigen. Specimen: unstimulated CD8+ T cells sorted from spleen or lymph node cells, collected before intestinal transplant. The receptors here all came from a human donor who received an intestinal transplant. The CDR3 runs from the conserved cysteine through the conserved F or W. Fields, in order: V gene, CDR3 protein.

TRBV14 CASSPLAGAYNEQFF
TRBV2 CASSVARAYEQYF
TRBV19 CASSGTGDEQYF
TRBV13 CASSYDPGKWAYGYTF
TRBV6-6 CASSVSGAYTDTQYF
TRBV6-1 CASRGLAESEQYF
TRBV6-5 CASSYVAAGTEAFF
TRBV4-1 CASSQVGSSADTLAKNIQYF
TRBV7-9 CASSLFNEKLFF
TRBV14 CASSHVDNTDTQYF
TRBV5-1 CASSVDVGNTIYF
TRBV2 CASSDGADYGYTF
TRBV4-1 CASSQTGGDETQYF
TRBV6-5 CASSQDTSGNTIYF
TRBV11-2 CASSLQGILFGEAFF
TRBV9 CASSVDDGDRLYGYTF
TRBV30 CAWSDDWYGYTF
TRBV5-5 CASNGAFGELFF
TRBV2 CASSVNPRYYEQYF
TRBV10-1 CASSVTGSGELFF
TRBV11-2 CASSAESGYNQPQHF
TRBV6-4 CASSDSGSDRRILNTEAFF
TRBV4-2 CASSPFLTGTEDVTQYF
TRBV29-1 CSAQGLANYGYTF
TRBV7-8 CAIQFQGVLDTQYF
TRBV4-1 CASSGGTGYGYTF
TRBV19 CASSIARQAEAFF
TRBV7-8 CASSPRLAGGPEFF
TRBV6-5 CASSYSLNTEAFF
TRBV9 CASSELAGGRAGTQYF
TRBV5-6 CASSLDLGQGGAYEQYF
TRBV9 CASNQGWTDTQYF
TRBV4-1 CASSRRGGTDTQYF
TRBV6-5 CASHPILLALSPLHF
TRBV13 CASSRTGTSGIYNEQFF
TRBV7-4 CASSLRTGVGDGYTF
TRBV6-5 CASSPPQETDTQYF
TRBV9 CASSSAPLAGTYNEQFF
TRBV7-2 CASSPTYGYTF
TRBV20-1 CSARDLTAYTF
TRBV2 CASKGTADNEQFF
TRBV13 CASSLTLGLAGDYNEQFF
TRBV9 CASNFDGGFNEQYF
TRBV6-1 CASSGGSVPSTDTQYF
TRBV27 CASAYVTNEKLFF
TRBV30 CAWNWGGTGYNTF
TRBV9 CASSLTANTGELFF